The T cell receptor beta chain under discussion was sequenced for a study of T cell responses to AZD1222 COVID-19 vaccine. A note on this clone: Its antigen remains unknown.

The protocol was immunoSEQ multiplex PCR, while the TCRdb copy is restricted to in-frame clones and leaves out a portion. Among about 270,000 clones, 85% to 95% were seen once, and the ten largest hold 0.5% to 0.7%. Study-level points and caveats: The study reported that nearly half of spike-specific TCRs target unmutated variant regions. In all cases, repertoires were sampled only after the peak T cell response. Clonal diversity may have been underestimated in mostly white British donors.

Germline CDR1 is MNHEY and CDR2 is SMNVEV (reference sequence). Deletions cut 6 bases from V and 2 bases from J, with 11 bases between. The CDR3 extends over 15 amino acids. Timing groups of about 4 and about 12 weeks for second doses were pooled. The sequencing used peripheral blood, collected 28 days after the second AZD1222 dose. The receptor's source is an adult who received the AZD1222 COVID-19 vaccine. The chain employs TRBV27 and TRBJ2-6; weak D call: TRBD1 (6 bases). The CDR3 loop reads CASRTYRAGANVLTF. The CDR3 DNA is TGTGCCAGCAGGACCTACAGGGCTGGGGCCAACGTCCTGACTTTC.